Presented here are 24 T cell receptor beta chains from one specimen sequenced in a study of T cells after yellow fever vaccination. TCRdb re-derived calls from the 5' RACE reads in MiXCR, one entry per CDR3 protein. The sample includes fewer than 450,000 distinct CDR3 sequences, 3% to 4.5% seen only once; the top ten take more than 20%. The sequenced sample was PBMCs, obtained 5 days after the yellow fever booster vaccination. The source is a man aged 18 to 35 who received the YFV17D yellow fever vaccine.

The CDR3 sequence: CASSFSRANTEAFF. The CDR3 region has the DNA TGTGCCAGCAGTTTTTCAAGGGCCAACACTGAAGCTTTCTTT. This chain joins TRBV6-6 and TRBJ1-1; D remains ambiguous. The V and J ends lost 4 bases and 2 bases respectively, with 11 bases between them. CDR3 length: 14 residues. Per germline, CDR1 MNHNY and CDR2 SVGAGI (reference sequence).

Points on this clonotype: A read error may account for a junction end that differs from germline. This chain uses TRBV6-5 with TRBJ2-2; D is unclear. The CDR3 is 14 residues long. CDR1 is MNHEY and CDR2 is SVGAGI in the germline V gene. CDR3 nucleotides: TGTGCCTGCAGTTACATGGCGAACACCGGGGAGCTGTTTTTT. This translates into CACSYMANTGELFF.

This clonotype was seen ten or more times. The CDR3, as DNA: TGTGCCAGCAGCTTAACGGGACAGGGTGAAGCTTTCTTT. Translated, it gives CASSLTGQGEAFF. The gene calls are TRBV7-3 and TRBJ1-1, with 9 bases matching TRBD1. The CDR3 runs to 13 residues. The ends lost 0 bases at V and 7 bases at J; junction bases unmatched: 0. CDR1 and CDR2 from the germline V gene are SGHTA and FQGTGA.

There are many counts of this clonotype. The genes are TRBV11-2 and TRBJ1-6; D is unclear. Trimming shortened V by 2 bases and J by 7 bases, and 6 bases separated the two germline ends. Germline V lookup: CDR1 SGHAT, CDR2 FQNNGV. The CDR3 is 13 residues long. CDR3 DNA: TGTGCCAGCAGCTTAAGTCGGAATTCACCCCTCCACTTT. Its translation: CASSLSRNSPLHF. The full variable domain, in which reference TRBV11-2 and TRBJ1-6 provide the parts outside the CDR3, is EAGVAQSPRYKIIEKRQSVAFWCNPISGHATLYWYQQILGQGPKLLIQFQNNGVVDDSQLPKDRFSAERLKGVDSTLKIQPAKLEDSAVYLCASSLSRNSPLHFGNGTRLTVT.

This clonotype was seen ten or more times. This rearrangement joins TRBV4-2 to TRBJ2-1; 8 nucleotides match TRBD2. The germline V gene encodes CDR1 LGHNA and CDR2 YNFKEQ. The J segment lost 3 bases and the V segment lost 2 bases, leaving 3 bases of the junction unmatched. The CDR3 loop spans 15 amino acids. The CDR3 protein is CASSQLRGDYNEQFF. CDR3 nucleotide sequence: TGTGCCAGCAGCCAATTGCGGGGGGACTACAATGAGCAGTTCTTC.

This clonotype turned up a few times. The V gene is TRBV12-3 or TRBV12-4, the J gene TRBJ1-6; no reliable D call. The V end lost 2 bases, the J end lost 6 bases, and 5 bases lay between the germline ends. The CDR3 is 13 residues long. Here the CDR3 reads CASSLMRNSPLHF. In DNA form, the CDR3 reads TGTGCCAGCAGTTTAATGCGTAATTCACCCCTCCACTTT.

This clonotype has a count of ten or more. The chain couples TRBV7-9 to TRBJ2-4; a possible D gene is TRBD1 (5 bases). V was clipped by 1 base and J by 0 bases, with 10 bases between them. The length of the CDR3 is 16 residues. Germline V gene sequence: CDR1 SEHNR, CDR2 FQNEAQ (reference sequence). The CDR3 DNA reads TGTGCCAGCAGCTTAGGCTTGGGGCTAGCCAAAAACATTCAGTACTTC. This sequence encodes CASSLGLGLAKNIQYF.

The chain employs TRBV5-1 and TRBJ2-5; TRBD1 aligns across 8 bases. Germline V lookup: CDR1 SGHRS, CDR2 YFSETQ. This CDR3 is 13 amino acids long. V gave up 4 bases and J gave up 4 bases; unmatched junction bases: 3. CDR3 loop: CASSGQGAETQYF. The DNA for the CDR3 is TGCGCCAGCAGCGGACAGGGCGCAGAGACCCAGTACTTC.

The rearrangement uses TRBV20-1 and TRBJ2-3; D is perhaps TRBD2 (6 bases). CDR1 and CDR2 from the germline V gene are DFQATT and SNEGSKA (reference sequence). V lost 3 bases and J 1 base, leaving 14 bases between the germline ends. The CDR3 consists of 15 residues. The CDR3 DNA reads TGCAGTGCTAGGGGTTACGCGGGGCGCACAGATACGCAGTATTTT. This codes for CSARGYAGRTDTQYF.

A few counts support this clonotype. The rearrangement uses TRBV5-4 and TRBJ2-2, with TRBD2 as a possible D gene (6 bases). The CDR3 extends over 16 amino acids. Germline lookup yields CDR1 SGHNT and CDR2 YYREEE (reference sequence). The V end lost 0 bases, the J end lost 1 base, and 10 bases lay between the germline ends. Written as DNA, the CDR3 is TGTGCCAGCAGCTTGGGGCTAGCGAGGAACACCGGGGAGCTGTTTTTT. Translation gives CASSLGLARNTGELFF.

The chain has TRBV6-5 and TRBJ2-7, with TRBD2 matching over 9 bases. The length of the CDR3 is 13 residues. J was trimmed by 5 bases and V by 5 bases; bases with no gene match: 4. Germline-derived CDR1 and CDR2 are MNHEY and SVGAGI. CDR3 region: CASSARGGDEQYV. In DNA, the CDR3 is TGTGCCAGCAGTGCGCGGGGGGGCGACGAGCAGTACGTC.

This sequence joins TRBV24-1 and TRBJ2-5, with TRBD1 matching 8 bases. Germline trimming cut 2 bases from V and 9 bases from J; bases unmatched to any gene: 7. This CDR3 region has 14 residues. The germline V gene encodes CDR1 KGHDR and CDR2 SFDVKD. The CDR3 coding sequence is TGTGCCACCAGTGATTCCGACACAGGGGGAGCCCAGTACTTC. It specifies CATSDSDTGGAQYF.

This clonotype was observed many times. V gene TRBV15 combines with J gene TRBJ1-1; D is unresolved. V lost 3 bases, J lost 1 base, and 9 bases lay in between. The CDR3 spans 14 residues. The V gene's germline CDR1 is LNHNV and CDR2 YYDKDF (reference sequence). The CDR3 DNA sequence: TGTGCCACCAGCAGGGTCCTCCAGAACACTGAAGCTTTCTTT. Translation gives CATSRVLQNTEAFF.

This clonotype was found a few times. The V gene is TRBV18, the J gene TRBJ1-1; D not resolved. The germline gives CDR1 KGHSH, CDR2 LQKENI. This CDR3 is built from 15 residues. The V end lost 6 bases, the J end lost 3 bases, and 17 bases lay between the germline ends. In nucleotides, the CDR3 is TGTGCCAGCTCGCCCTCAACAGACCCCGACACTGAAGCTTTCTTT. Translation gives CASSPSTDPDTEAFF.

The sample holds many counts of this clonotype. This chain links TRBV18 with TRBJ2-7, with D perhaps matching TRBD1 (5 bases). The CDR3 covers 13 residues. The germline CDR1 and CDR2 sequences are KGHSH and LQKENI. The germline V and J ends were trimmed by 3 bases and 0 bases, with 6 bases remaining between them. In DNA form, the CDR3 reads TGTGCCAGCTCACCCAGGGTCTCCTACGAGCAGTACTTC. As protein: CASSPRVSYEQYF.

This clonotype has more than one count but fewer than ten. This chain connects TRBV20-1 to TRBJ1-2; no clear D. V lost 1 base and J lost 4, with 16 bases in between. There are 15 residues in the CDR3. In germline, CDR1 is DFQATT, CDR2 SNEGSKA (reference sequence). The CDR3 region has the DNA TGCAGTGCTAGAGGAGTAGTCCCAAGTACCTATGGCTACACCTTC. It is translated as CSARGVVPSTYGYTF.

This chain connects TRBV3-2 to TRBJ2-7; the D call TRBD1 from the table was never checked on the DNA. TRBV3-2 is a documented pseudogene. There are 22 residues in the CDR3. In nucleotides, the CDR3 is TGTGCCAGCAGCCAAGATTCTGGTATCATCGACAGGTGTTCTCCTACGTCCTACGAGCAGTACTTC. Protein product: CASSQDSGIIDRCSPTSYEQYF.

Only a few counts were recorded for this clonotype. The chain has TRBV14 and TRBJ2-7; perhaps TRBD1 as D (5 bases). Per germline, CDR1 SGHDN and CDR2 FVKESK. Deletions cut 0 bases from V and 3 bases from J, with 12 bases between. The CDR3 extends over 15 amino acids. The CDR3 DNA reads TGTGCCAGCAGCCAAGATAGGCCAGGGAACTACGAGCAGTACGTC. Translating it yields CASSQDRPGNYEQYV.

This clonotype occurred a few times. The rearrangement links TRBV3-1 to TRBJ1-1; D is ambiguous. Trimming pared 1 base from V and 1 base from J, leaving 22 bases between. Germline CDR1 LGHDT, CDR2 YNNKEL (reference sequence). The CDR3 spans 19 residues. The CDR3 DNA reads as TGTGCCAGCAGCCAAGTCGTTGCGGAAGTAAAAGGTTCGAACACTGAAGCTTTCTTT. As protein: CASSQVVAEVKGSNTEAFF.

This clonotype showed up many times. The chain has TRBV12-3 or TRBV12-4 and TRBJ1-5; TRBD1 matches 9 bases. After removal of 5 bases from V and 7 bases from J, the junction contained 6 bases not matched to a gene. The CDR3 runs 14 residues. The CDR3 DNA reads as TGTGCCAGCAGTCGGGACAGGGTAGGACAGCCCCAGCATTTT. It encodes CASSRDRVGQPQHF.

Note on this clonotype: Since a much larger clone is just one base distant, this may be a read error. The rearrangement joins TRBV5-1 to TRBJ2-7; the match to TRBD1 covers 7 bases. This CDR3 is built from 14 residues. Germline CDR1 and CDR2: SGHRS and YFSETQ. The DNA of the CDR3 is TGCGCCAGCAGCTTCGGACAGGAGAGCTACGTGCAGTACTTC. Protein product: CASSFGQESYVQYF.

Ten or more counts support this clonotype. This chain uses TRBV7-2 with TRBJ2-3; either TRBD1 or TRBD2 may supply D (6 bases each). The CDR3 totals 15 residues. CDR1 is SGHTA, CDR2 FQGNSA, per germline. Trimming removed 2 bases at V and 0 bases at J, with 9 bases between. As DNA, the CDR3 is TGTGCCAGCAGCTTACAAGGGGGGAGCACAGATACGCAGTATTTT. Translating gives CASSLQGGSTDTQYF.

This clonotype was observed a handful of times. V is TRBV30 and J is TRBJ1-3; no firm D call. Germline CDR1 is GTSNPN and CDR2 is SVGIG (reference sequence). The V and J ends lost 4 bases and 4 bases respectively, with 5 bases between them. CDR3 length: 11 amino acids. CDR3 in amino acids: CAWNRGNTIYF. The DNA for the CDR3 is TGTGCCTGGAATAGGGGAAACACCATATATTTT.

This clonotype was recorded a few times. The CDR3: CASSLAPGIPNQPQHF. CDR3 DNA sequence: TGTGCCAGCAGTTTAGCGCCCGGGATACCCAATCAGCCCCAGCATTTT. The chain links TRBV12-3 or TRBV12-4 to TRBJ1-5; D is ambiguous. There are 16 residues in the CDR3. V shed 0 bases and J shed 3 bases, with 12 bases lying between them.